The next 27 T cell receptor beta chains were all read from a single sample in a study of blood T cell repertoires in COVID-19. Assay used: immunoSEQ multiplex PCR; TCRdb lists only in-frame clones, some missing. The table has 55,000 to 65,000 clones, around 79% seen once. The sample consisted of peripheral blood. The receptors were sampled from a man aged 55 to 70 with acute or convalescent COVID-19.

This clone appeared a few times. The V and J genes are TRBV7-9 and TRBJ2-2, with 9 bases aligning to TRBD1. Trimming removed 5 bases from V and 6 bases from J; junction bases left unmatched: 10. The CDR3 totals 16 residues. CDR1 and CDR2 from the germline V gene are SEHNR and FQNEAQ (reference sequence). The CDR3 is CASSQSGQGKSGELFF. The CDR3 DNA follows: TGTGCCAGCAGCCAATCGGGACAGGGAAAATCCGGGGAGCTGTTTTTT. Looking up the rest from reference TRBV7-9 and TRBJ2-2 gives the full variable domain: DTGVSQNPRHKITKRGQNVTFRCDPISEHNRLYWYRQTLGQGPEFLTYFQNEAQLEKSRLLSDRFSAERPKGSFSTLEIQRTEQGDSAMYLCASSQSGQGKSGELFFGEGSRLTVL.

The genes are TRBV5-1 and TRBJ1-6, with D maybe TRBD1 (5 bases). Trimming cost V 1 base and J 2 bases, with 10 bases left between them. The CDR3 consists of 16 residues. Germline CDR1 reads SGHRS; CDR2 reads YFSETQ. The CDR3 loop reads CASSLKGFPYNSPLHF. The DNA of the CDR3 is TGCGCCAGCAGCTTGAAGGGGTTCCCCTATAATTCACCCCTCCACTTT.

The J gene is TRBJ2-7, the V gene TRBV7-2; 9 nucleotides line up with TRBD2. The CDR3 totals 14 residues. V lost 5 bases, J lost 5 bases, and 7 bases stayed unmatched. Germline CDR1 and CDR2: SGHTA and FQGNSA. Here the CDR3 reads CASSATLAGDEQYF. The CDR3 DNA reads as TGTGCCAGCAGCGCCACCTTAGCGGGGGACGAGCAGTACTTC.

This chain uses TRBV7-2 with TRBJ1-3; D not resolved. The germline V and J ends were trimmed by 5 bases and 3 bases, with 2 bases remaining between them. The CDR3 is made up of 11 amino acids. CDR1 SGHTA and CDR2 FQGNSA come from the germline V gene. CDR3 loop: CASSRGNTIYF. CDR3 bases: TGTGCCAGCAGCCGTGGAAACACCATATATTTT.

The chain recombines TRBV18 with TRBJ2-2, with 7 bases lining up with TRBD1. Germline loops: CDR1 KGHSH, CDR2 LQKENI. Unmatched junction bases numbered 1, after V lost 1 base and J lost 2 bases. This CDR3 has 15 residues. CDR3 nucleotide sequence: TGTGCCAGCTCACCACAGGGGGCTAACACCGGGGAGCTGTTTTTT. Protein sequence: CASSPQGANTGELFF.

This clone was detected a few times. The V gene is TRBV18, the J gene TRBJ2-1; D is undetermined. Germline V gene sequence: CDR1 KGHSH, CDR2 LQKENI. The CDR3 totals 12 residues. With 0 bases removed from V and 12 bases from J, the gap between germline ends came to 9 bases. The CDR3: CASSPPSGLQFF. In DNA, the CDR3 is TGTGCCAGCTCACCACCTTCCGGGTTGCAGTTCTTC.

The V and J genes are TRBV10-2 and TRBJ2-1, with D tentatively TRBD1 (5 bases). CDR1 and CDR2 (germline): WSHSY, SAAADI. Deletions cut 7 bases from V and 0 bases from J, with 16 bases between. This CDR3 contains 16 residues. The CDR3 sequence is CASIQKGRLSYNEQFF. The CDR3 DNA is TGCGCCAGCATACAGAAGGGGCGTCTCTCCTACAATGAGCAGTTCTTC.

This clone showed up just once. The chain links TRBV28 to TRBJ2-7, with D hard to call. The V gene lost 5 bases and the J gene lost 6 bases, with 11 bases spanning the gap. The CDR3 contains 12 residues. The germline gives CDR1 MDHEN, CDR2 SYDVKM. The CDR3 DNA follows: TGTGCCAGCAGTCCCTCCGTCCGCGAGCAGTACTTC. This codes for CASSPSVREQYF.

This clone appeared a few times. This rearrangement joins TRBV6-5 to TRBJ2-2; the D gene is possibly TRBD1 (6 bases). There are 15 residues in the CDR3. From germline, CDR1 is MNHEY and CDR2 SVGAGI. The germline V and J ends were trimmed by 2 bases and 0 bases, with 7 bases remaining between them. Here the CDR3 reads CASSYRTANTGELFF. For the CDR3, the DNA is TGTGCCAGCAGTTACAGGACAGCGAACACCGGGGAGCTGTTTTTT.

The chain carries TRBV4-1 and TRBJ2-7; 9 nucleotides match TRBD1. Germline V gene lookup returns CDR1 MGHRA and CDR2 YSYEKL. The CDR3 extends over 15 amino acids. V lost 4 bases to trimming and J lost 4 bases; unmatched junction nucleotides: 8. DNA for the CDR3: TGCGCCAGCAGCCGACCCGGGACAGGGAAATACGAGCAGTACTTC. Translation: CASSRPGTGKYEQYF.

The chain couples TRBV6-6 to TRBJ2-1; D call uncertain. In germline, CDR1 is MNHNY, CDR2 SVGAGI (reference sequence). This CDR3 comprises 13 residues. V lost 4 bases to trimming and J lost 8 bases, with 12 bases between them. The CDR3 nucleotides are TGTGCCAGCAGTTCGATCGGCCGGGATGAGCAGTTCTTC. It is translated as CASSSIGRDEQFF.

The CDR3 sequence is CASSVGQSSYNEQFF. CDR3 coding DNA: TGTGCCAGCAGCGTGGGACAGTCCTCCTACAATGAGCAGTTCTTC. The rearrangement links TRBV11-3 to TRBJ2-1, with 7 positions matching TRBD1. The V segment lost 5 bases and the J segment 0 bases; nucleotides outside the gene matches: 4. CDR3 length: 15 residues. CDR1 is SGHNT, CDR2 YENEEA, per germline.

This chain uses TRBV5-1 with TRBJ2-2, with a tentative D call TRBD2 (6 bases). CDR1 is SGHRS, CDR2 YFSETQ, per germline. Trimming cost V 6 bases and J 4 bases, with 19 bases left between them. The CDR3 is 16 residues long. The CDR3 region is CASTPGPGEGTGELFF. The CDR3 DNA is TGCGCCAGCACCCCAGGTCCGGGAGAAGGCACCGGGGAGCTGTTTTTT.

This clone was found a few times. The rearrangement uses TRBV30 and TRBJ2-1; 7 bases line up with TRBD1. Trimming cost V 6 bases and J 12 bases; bases outside gene matches: 8. In germline, CDR1 is GTSNPN, CDR2 SVGIG (reference sequence). This CDR3 has 11 amino acids. DNA of the CDR3: TGTGCCTGTAATAACAGGGGACGGCAGTTCTTC. Translating gives CACNNRGRQFF.

The chain recombines TRBV18 with TRBJ1-6, with D possibly being TRBD1 (6 bases). The CDR3 consists of 15 residues. Germline V CDR1 and CDR2: KGHSH, LQKENI. V was clipped by 6 bases and J by 6 bases, with 15 bases between them. CDR3 sequence (DNA): TGTGCCAGCTCGCCAGGGGCACCCACTAATTCACCCCTCCACTTT. This encodes CASSPGAPTNSPLHF.

The rearrangement uses TRBV7-9 and TRBJ2-3; TRBD2 aligns across 7 bases. This CDR3 comprises 15 residues. Germline V gene lookup returns CDR1 SEHNR and CDR2 FQNEAQ (reference sequence). After removal of 1 base from V and 6 bases from J, the junction contained 7 bases not matched to a gene. The CDR3 loop is CASSLGGGDSDTQYF. In DNA form, the CDR3 reads TGTGCCAGCAGCTTAGGCGGGGGTGATTCGGATACGCAGTATTTT.

J is TRBJ1-1 and V is TRBV7-3; D may be TRBD1 (5 bases). The germline V and J ends were trimmed by 4 bases and 5 bases, with 11 bases remaining between them. The CDR3 has 13 residues. Germline CDR1 is SGHTA and CDR2 is FQGTGA. DNA for the CDR3: TGTGCCAGCAGCTCGACAGTTCTTACTGAAGCTTTCTTT. Translating gives CASSSTVLTEAFF.

This rearrangement joins TRBV7-9 to TRBJ1-1; no clear D. Germline V CDR1 and CDR2: SEHNR, FQNEAQ (reference sequence). This CDR3 is 12 amino acids long. Trimming stripped 4 bases from V and 9 bases from J, with 12 bases between. CDR3 bases: TGTGCCAGCAGCTCTCCCCAGCGACAAGCTTTCTTT. This encodes CASSSPQRQAFF.

The genes are TRBV4-1 and TRBJ1-5, with unresolved D. Germline-derived CDR1 and CDR2 are MGHRA and YSYEKL. With 0 bases removed from V and 7 bases from J, the gap between germline ends came to 7 bases. The length of the CDR3 is 13 residues. The CDR3 DNA is TGCGCCAGCAGCCAAGATCGAGGACAGCCCCAGCATTTT. It encodes CASSQDRGQPQHF.

V is TRBV12-5 and J is TRBJ1-6; TRBD1 might be the D (5 bases). V was clipped by 4 bases and J by 6 bases, with 19 bases between them. Per the germline V gene, CDR1 is LGHNT and CDR2 is FRNRAP. CDR3 length equals 17 residues. CDR3 amino acids: CASGWAPRQLANSPLHF. The CDR3 DNA reads as TGTGCTAGTGGTTGGGCCCCACGACAGTTAGCTAATTCACCCCTCCACTTT. Together with reference TRBV12-5 and TRBJ1-6, the CDR3 gives the full variable domain: DARVTQTPRHKVTEMGQEVTMRCQPILGHNTVFWYRQTMMQGLELLAYFRNRAPLDDSGMPKDRFSAEMPDATLATLKIQPSEPRDSAVYFCASGWAPRQLANSPLHFGNGTRLTVT.

The chain uses TRBV27 and TRBJ1-1; TRBD1 agrees at 7 bases. Germline V gives CDR1 MNHEY, CDR2 SMNVEV (reference sequence). The V gene end was trimmed by 2 bases and the J gene end by 6 bases; junction bases not matched to a gene: 3. There are 13 residues in the CDR3. DNA of the CDR3: TGTGCCAGCAGTTTAGTAGGGGGCCCTGAAGCTTTCTTT. It encodes CASSLVGGPEAFF.

The CDR3 DNA sequence: TGTGCCAGCAGCCTTGAGAGGTGGAGTGAAAAACTGTTTTTT. Amino acids: CASSLERWSEKLFF. The chain employs TRBV7-9 and TRBJ1-4; no firm D call. This CDR3 spans 14 amino acids. V gave up 5 bases and J gave up 7 bases, with 14 bases separating them. Germline CDR1 and CDR2: SEHNR and FQNEAQ (reference sequence).

The gene calls are TRBV5-1 and TRBJ2-1; D may be TRBD1 (6 bases). CDR1 SGHRS and CDR2 YFSETQ come from the germline V gene. V was cut by 4 bases and J by 8 bases, with 13 bases left in between. The CDR3 sequence is 13 residues long. DNA for the CDR3: TGCGCCAGCAGCCCACAGGGAATCGATGAGCAGTTCTTC. It encodes CASSPQGIDEQFF.

The chain is built from TRBV18 and TRBJ2-7; D may be TRBD2 (5 bases). Germline V gene sequence: CDR1 KGHSH, CDR2 LQKENI. The CDR3 runs to 16 residues. Trimming removed 6 bases at V and 0 bases at J, with 18 bases between. CDR3: CASSLILLVGSYEQYF. CDR3 coding DNA: TGTGCCAGCTCCCTTATTTTACTAGTAGGCTCCTACGAGCAGTACTTC.

This clone showed up just a few times. The chain links TRBV2 to TRBJ1-1, with a weak D call TRBD1 (5 bases). Germline CDR1 reads SNHLY; CDR2 reads FYNNEI. Trimming removed 4 bases from V and 5 bases from J, with 11 bases in between. CDR3 length: 13 residues. The CDR3 here is CASSGQSKTEAFF. The CDR3 DNA sequence: TGTGCCAGCAGTGGACAGTCGAAGACTGAAGCTTTCTTT.

The chain links TRBV6-6 to TRBJ1-1; D gene unclear. Trimming removed 6 bases at V and 8 bases at J, with 16 bases between. CDR1 is MNHNY and CDR2 is SVGAGI in the germline V gene (reference sequence). The length of the CDR3 is 13 residues. The DNA for the CDR3 is TGTGCCAGCAGGCGGGATCCCACTTTCGAAGCTTTCTTT. It specifies CASRRDPTFEAFF.

This clone was detected once. At one end, the junction sequence differs from germline, possibly due to a read error. The chain joins TRBV7-7 to TRBJ2-1, with 11 bases lining up with TRBD2. Germline CDR1 SSHAT, CDR2 FNYEAQ (reference sequence). The CDR3 extends over 15 amino acids. CDR3 sequence: CASSLGSGGVSEQFF. Written as DNA, the CDR3 is TGTGCTAGCAGCTTAGGTAGCGGGGGGGTTAGTGAGCAGTTCTTC.